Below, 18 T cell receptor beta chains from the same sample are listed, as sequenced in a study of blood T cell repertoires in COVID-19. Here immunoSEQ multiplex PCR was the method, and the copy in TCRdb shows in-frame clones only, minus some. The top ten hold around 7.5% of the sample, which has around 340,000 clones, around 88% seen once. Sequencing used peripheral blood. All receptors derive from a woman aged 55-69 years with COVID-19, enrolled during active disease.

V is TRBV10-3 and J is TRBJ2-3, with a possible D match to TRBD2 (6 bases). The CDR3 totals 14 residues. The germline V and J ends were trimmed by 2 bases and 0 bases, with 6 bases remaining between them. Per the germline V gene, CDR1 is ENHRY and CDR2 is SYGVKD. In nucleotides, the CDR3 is TGTGCCATCAGTGAGCGGGGGAGCACAGATACGCAGTATTTT. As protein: CAISERGSTDTQYF.

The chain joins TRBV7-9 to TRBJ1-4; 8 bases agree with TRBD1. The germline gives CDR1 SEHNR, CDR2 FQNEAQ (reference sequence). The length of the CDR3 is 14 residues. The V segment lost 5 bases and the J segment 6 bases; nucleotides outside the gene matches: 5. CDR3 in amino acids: CASSAQTGDEKLFF. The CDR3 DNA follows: TGTGCCAGCAGCGCCCAGACAGGGGATGAAAAACTGTTTTTT.

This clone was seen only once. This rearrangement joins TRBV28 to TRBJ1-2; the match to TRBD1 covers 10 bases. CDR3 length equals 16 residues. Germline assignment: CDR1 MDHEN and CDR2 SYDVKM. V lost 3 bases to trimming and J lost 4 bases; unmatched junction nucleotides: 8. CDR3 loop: CASSLLGQGIAYGYTF. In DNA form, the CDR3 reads TGTGCCAGCAGTTTGTTGGGACAGGGGATCGCCTATGGCTACACCTTC.

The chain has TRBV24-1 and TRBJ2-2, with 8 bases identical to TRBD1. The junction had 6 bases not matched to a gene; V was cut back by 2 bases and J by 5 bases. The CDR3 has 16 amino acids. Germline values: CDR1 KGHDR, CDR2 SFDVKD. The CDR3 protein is CATSDSGGAETGELFF. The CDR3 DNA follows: TGTGCCACCAGTGATTCAGGGGGCGCGGAGACCGGGGAGCTGTTTTTT.

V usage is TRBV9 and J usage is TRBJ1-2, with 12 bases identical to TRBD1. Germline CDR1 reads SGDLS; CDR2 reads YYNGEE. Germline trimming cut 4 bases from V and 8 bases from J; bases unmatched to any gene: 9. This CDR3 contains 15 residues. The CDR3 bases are TGTGCCAGCAGCCCGTCCGGGACAGGGGGCTTAGGCTACACCTTC. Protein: CASSPSGTGGLGYTF.

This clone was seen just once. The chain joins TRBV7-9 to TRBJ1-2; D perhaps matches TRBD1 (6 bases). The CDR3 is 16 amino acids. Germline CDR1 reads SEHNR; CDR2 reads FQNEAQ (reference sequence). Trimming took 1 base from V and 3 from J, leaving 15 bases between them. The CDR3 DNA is TGTGCCAGCAGCTTAGGGCGGGGGGCTATGGACTATGGCTACACCTTC. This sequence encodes CASSLGRGAMDYGYTF.

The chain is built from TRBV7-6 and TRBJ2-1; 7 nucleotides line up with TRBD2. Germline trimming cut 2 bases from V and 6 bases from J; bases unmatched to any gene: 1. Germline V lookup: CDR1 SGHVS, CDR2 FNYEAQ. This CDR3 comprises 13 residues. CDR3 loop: CASSLRLANEQFF. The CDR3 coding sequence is TGTGCCAGCAGCTTAAGACTAGCCAATGAGCAGTTCTTC.

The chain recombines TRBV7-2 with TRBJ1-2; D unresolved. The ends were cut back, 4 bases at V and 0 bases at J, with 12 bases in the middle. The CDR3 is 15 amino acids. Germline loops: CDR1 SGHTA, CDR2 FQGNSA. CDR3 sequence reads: CASSSTAKSNYGYTF. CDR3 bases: TGTGCCAGCAGCTCAACAGCTAAATCTAACTATGGCTACACCTTC.

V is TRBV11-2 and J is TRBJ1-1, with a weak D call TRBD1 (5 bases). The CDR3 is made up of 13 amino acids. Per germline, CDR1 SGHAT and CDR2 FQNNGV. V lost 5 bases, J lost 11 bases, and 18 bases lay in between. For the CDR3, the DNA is TGTGCCAGCAGCCGTAACCGGGACTTGTTGGCTTTCTTT. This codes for CASSRNRDLLAFF.

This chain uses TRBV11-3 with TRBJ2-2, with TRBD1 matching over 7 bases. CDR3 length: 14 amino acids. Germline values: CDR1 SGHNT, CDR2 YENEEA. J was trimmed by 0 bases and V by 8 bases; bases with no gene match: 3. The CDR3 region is CASRGQTNTGELFF. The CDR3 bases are TGTGCCAGCCGGGGACAGACGAACACCGGGGAGCTGTTTTTT.

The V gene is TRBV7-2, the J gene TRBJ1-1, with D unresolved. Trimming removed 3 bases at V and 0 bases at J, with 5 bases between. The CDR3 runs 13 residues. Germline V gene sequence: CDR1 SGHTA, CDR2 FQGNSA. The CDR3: CASSFGMNTEAFF. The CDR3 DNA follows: TGTGCCAGCAGCTTCGGGATGAACACTGAAGCTTTCTTT.

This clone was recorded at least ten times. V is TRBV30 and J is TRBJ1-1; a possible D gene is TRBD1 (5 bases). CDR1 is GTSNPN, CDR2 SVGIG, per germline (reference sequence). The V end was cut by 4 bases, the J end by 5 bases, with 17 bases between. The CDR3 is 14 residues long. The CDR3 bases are TGTGCCTGGATAAGGGGAATGGGAAGGACTGAAGCTTTCTTT. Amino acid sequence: CAWIRGMGRTEAFF.

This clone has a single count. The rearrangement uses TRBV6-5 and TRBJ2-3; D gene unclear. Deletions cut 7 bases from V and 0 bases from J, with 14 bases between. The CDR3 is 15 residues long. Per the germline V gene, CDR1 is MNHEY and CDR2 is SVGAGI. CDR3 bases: TGTGCCAGCACTCCCTCCGGGTCTAGCACAGATACGCAGTATTTT. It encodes CASTPSGSSTDTQYF.

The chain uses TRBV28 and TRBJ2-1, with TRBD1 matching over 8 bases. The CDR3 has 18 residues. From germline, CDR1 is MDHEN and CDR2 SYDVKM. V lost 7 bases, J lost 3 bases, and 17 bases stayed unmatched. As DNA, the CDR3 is TGTGCCAGCAAGGGGGCCTTTGAACAGGGGGAATTCTACAATGAGCAGTTCTTC. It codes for CASKGAFEQGEFYNEQFF.

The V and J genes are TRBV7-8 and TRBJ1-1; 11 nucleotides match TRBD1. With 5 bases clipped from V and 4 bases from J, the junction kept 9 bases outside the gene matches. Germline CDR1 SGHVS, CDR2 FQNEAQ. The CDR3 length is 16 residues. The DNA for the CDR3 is TGTGCCAGCAGCGGAACCGGGACAGGGGGTGGCACTGAAGCTTTCTTT. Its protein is CASSGTGTGGGTEAFF.

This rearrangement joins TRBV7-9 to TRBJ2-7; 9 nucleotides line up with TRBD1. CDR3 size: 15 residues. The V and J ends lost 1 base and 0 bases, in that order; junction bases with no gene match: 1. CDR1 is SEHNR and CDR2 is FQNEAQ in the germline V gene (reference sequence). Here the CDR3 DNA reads TGTGCCAGCAGCTTAGGACAGGGGGTCTCCTACGAGCAGTACTTC. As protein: CASSLGQGVSYEQYF.

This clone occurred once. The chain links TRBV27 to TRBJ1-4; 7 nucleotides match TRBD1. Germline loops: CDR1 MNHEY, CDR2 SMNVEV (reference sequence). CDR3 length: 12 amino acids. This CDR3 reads CASQGLREKLFF. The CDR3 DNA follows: TGTGCATCACAGGGGCTGAGGGAAAAACTGTTTTTT.

CDR3 DNA sequence: TGTGCCAGCAGTGAAGGGAGAAGTTACTCTGGAAACACCATATATTTT. Amino acid sequence: CASSEGRSYSGNTIYF. The chain recombines TRBV25-1 with TRBJ1-3; D is ambiguous. The V gene lost 2 bases and the J gene lost 0 bases, with 11 bases spanning the gap. CDR3 length: 16 residues. The germline V gene encodes CDR1 MGHDK and CDR2 SYGVNS.